Shown below are 2 T cell receptor beta chains from a single sample sequenced in a study of blood T cell repertoires in COVID-19. Sequenced by immunoSEQ multiplex PCR; TCRdb stores in-frame clones only, minus some. The data show approximately 300,000 clones, over 75% seen once. Source material: peripheral blood. Receptor source: a human donor with COVID-19, enrolled during active disease. The donor label of this sample is uncertain.

This chain connects TRBV15 to TRBJ1-1; no clear D. The V gene's germline CDR1 is LNHNV and CDR2 YYDKDF (reference sequence). This CDR3 comprises 15 residues. The V gene lost 0 bases and the J gene lost 3 bases, with 11 bases spanning the gap. The CDR3 spells CATSRDAGADTEAFF. The DNA for the CDR3 is TGTGCCACCAGCAGAGACGCGGGAGCGGACACTGAAGCTTTCTTT.

The rearrangement links TRBV2 to TRBJ2-1; 8 bases are shared with TRBD1. Per the germline V gene, CDR1 is SNHLY and CDR2 is FYNNEI. Trimming took 7 bases from V and 5 from J; bases not matched to a gene: 4. The CDR3 totals 13 residues. CDR3 in DNA: TGTGCCAGCATCCGGGACAGGAACAATGAGCAGTTCTTC. It translates to CASIRDRNNEQFF.